This TCR beta chain comes out of a study of PD-1 blockade in mismatch repair-deficient tumors. The CDR3 covers 15 residues. Germline V CDR1 and CDR2: SGHRS, YFSETQ. V was clipped by 2 bases and J by 1 base, with 13 bases between them. This table comes from immunoSEQ multiplex PCR, and its TCRdb copy is limited to in-frame clones, with some not included. In the table there are around 120,000 clones, about 88% of which are singletons. The V gene is TRBV5-1, the J gene TRBJ2-7, with D possibly being TRBD1 (5 bases). The sequence was collected from an adult with mismatch repair-deficient cancer. This specimen was peripheral blood, taken approximately 72 weeks after starting pembrolizumab. The CDR3 DNA follows: TGCGCCAGCAGCTTCATTAGGGGCAGTTCCTACGAGCAGTACTTC. It encodes CASSFIRGSSYEQYF. The full variable domain, rest sourced from reference TRBV5-1 and TRBJ2-7, is KAGVTQTPRYLIKTRGQQVTLSCSPISGHRSVSWYQQTPGQGLQFLFEYFSETQRNKGNFPGRFSGRQFSNSRSEMNVSTLELGDSALYLCASSFIRGSSYEQYFGPGTRLTVT.